This T cell receptor (beta chain) emerged from a study of blood T cell repertoires in COVID-19. The repertoire was sequenced with immunoSEQ multiplex PCR; TCRdb's copy has only in-frame clones and lacks some. The sample carries tens of thousands of clones, 84% recorded once. The CDR3 sequence is 14 residues long. Trimming took 3 bases from V and 2 from J, leaving 9 bases between them. The germline V gene encodes CDR1 SGHTA and CDR2 FQGNSA. The sample taken for sequencing was peripheral blood. The V gene is TRBV7-2, the J gene TRBJ2-3; possibly TRBD1 for D (5 bases). This TCR came from a middle-aged man with acute or convalescent COVID-19. The CDR3 is CASSLGRVTDTQYF. CDR3 in DNA: TGTGCCAGCAGCTTGGGCAGGGTCACAGATACGCAGTATTTT.